The rows below give T cell receptor beta chains drawn from one sample of a study of molecular identifiers for immune sequencing clone quantification. TCRdb passed the PCR reads through MiXCR, listing each CDR3 protein once. This table has a few hundred thousand distinct CDR3 sequences, roughly 24% appearing once. The sample was naive CD8+ T cells from blood, with Jurkat cell RNA spiked in. These receptors came from a human donor in good health. Some libraries in this study had Jurkat cell RNA spiked in. CDR3s include the opening cysteine and the closing phenylalanine or tryptophan. The D gene is left open where the match is weak. Expanded clones get a size class; other rows say once, few or many, or leave the size out.

>-|TRBJ2-7|many|TRBV6-2/TRBV6-3
TGTGCCAGCAGCCTGGGACTGTACGAGCAGTACTTC
CASSLGLYEQYF
>-|TRBJ2-1|-|TRBV6-5
TGTGCCAGCAGTATTGGGGGAGCGGCCTACAATGAGCAGTTCTTC
CASSIGGAAYNEQFF
>TRBD2|TRBJ2-1|few|TRBV24-1
TGTGCCACCAGTCCGGGGACTAGCGGGCTGAGCTCCTACAATGAGCAGTTCTTC
CATSPGTSGLSSYNEQFF
>TRBD1|TRBJ2-6|many|TRBV29-1
TGCAGCGTTGTAGGACAGGGGTTGAATGGGGCCAACGTCCTGACTTTC
CSVVGQGLNGANVLTF
>TRBD1|TRBJ1-2|few|TRBV4-1
TGCGCCAGCAGCCCAACGACAGGGGGCTCTAACTATGGCTACACCTTC
CASSPTTGGSNYGYTF
>-|TRBJ2-2|-|TRBV13
TGTGCCAGCAGCTTAGAAGAGGAGGTCACCGGGGAGCTGTTTTTT
CASSLEEEVTGELFF
>-|TRBJ2-2|few|TRBV12-3/TRBV12-4
TGTGCCAGCAGTTTCAGAACACCGAACACCGGGGAGCTGTTTTTT
CASSFRTPNTGELFF
>-|TRBJ2-3|-|TRBV10-3
TGTGCCATCAGTGAGTCGAGGGGGGGCATAGGAACAGATACGCAGTATTTT
CAISESRGGIGTDTQYF
>TRBD1|TRBJ2-7|-|TRBV5-4
TGTGCCAGCAGCTCCGACAGGGATACGGACTTC
CASSSDRDTDF
>-|TRBJ2-3|few|TRBV20-1
TGCAGTGCTAGGGGGAGGTTGGGCACAGATACGCAGTATTTT
CSARGRLGTDTQYF
>-|TRBJ2-2|many|TRBV6-5
TGTGCCAGCAGTAGGACAGCGAACACCGGGGAGCTGTTTTTT
CASSRTANTGELFF
>TRBD2|TRBJ2-3|many|TRBV29-1
TGCAGCGTTGAGGCGGGAGCGCTCAGCGCAGATACGCAGTATTTT
CSVEAGALSADTQYF
>-|TRBJ1-1|many|TRBV7-9
TGTGCCAGCAGCTTCCTCCCTGAAGCTTTCTTT
CASSFLPEAFF
>TRBD2|TRBJ2-1|few|TRBV28
TGTGCCAGCAGTGTGACTAGCGGGACTGAGCAGTTCTTC
CASSVTSGTEQFF
>-|TRBJ1-5|-|TRBV6-2/TRBV6-3
TGTGCCAGCACCCCGGGCAGTTTAAGCCTTAGCAATCAGCCCCAGCATTTT
CASTPGSLSLSNQPQHF
>-|TRBJ2-7|-|TRBV27
TGTGCCAGCAGTTTTTCCCGGGCCTACGAGCTGTACTTC
CASSFSRAYELYF
>-|TRBJ2-3|few|TRBV20-1
TGCAGTGCTAGAGGTTTAGCGGTGGGCACAGATACGCAGTATTTT
CSARGLAVGTDTQYF
>TRBD1|TRBJ2-3|few|TRBV2
TGTGCCATCCCCGATTGGGACAGGGGCACAGATACGCAGTATTTT
CAIPDWDRGTDTQYF
>-|TRBJ2-3|many|TRBV7-9
TGTGCCAGCAGCCCCCTCCCAGATACGCAGTATTTT
CASSPLPDTQYF
>-|TRBJ2-7|-|TRBV4-3
TGCGCCAGCAGCCAAGATTTCCGGGGGACTCCCTACGAGCAGTACTTC
CASSQDFRGTPYEQYF
>TRBD2|TRBJ2-1|few|TRBV7-9
TGTGCCAGCAGCTCATTACTAGCGGGACCTTCCTACAATGAGCAGTTCTTC
CASSSLLAGPSYNEQFF
>-|TRBJ1-1|many|TRBV4-2
TGTGCCAGCAGCCAAGAACGTGGGCCGGGCACTGAAGCTTTCTTT
CASSQERGPGTEAFF
>-|TRBJ1-1|-|TRBV13
TGTGCCTCCCGGGAGGGGGACACTGAAGATTTCTTT
CASREGDTEDFF
>TRBD1|TRBJ2-7|-|TRBV28
TGTGCCAGCAGGGAAAGTCAGGAGCCGGGACAGGGCAAATACGAGCAGTACTTC
CASRESQEPGQGKYEQYF
>-|TRBJ2-3|many|TRBV5-1
TGCGCCAGCAGCTTGGAAGACATAAGCACAGATACGCAGTATTTT
CASSLEDISTDTQYF
>TRBD1|TRBJ2-7|many|TRBV6-5
TGTGCCAGCAGTATCCGGGACAGGGTCTACGAGCAGTACTTC
CASSIRDRVYEQYF
>TRBD2|TRBJ2-5|-|TRBV2
TGTGCCAGCAGTGATCTTCTAGCGGGGGGGACCCAAGAGACCCAGTACTTC
CASSDLLAGGTQETQYF
>TRBD1|TRBJ2-2|-|TRBV11-2
TGTGCCAGCAGCTCCGGGACAGGGGGCGTCGGGGAGCTGTTTTTT
CASSSGTGGVGELFF
>TRBD1|TRBJ2-5|-|TRBV7-9
TGTGCCAGCAGCCGATTACCGGGACAGGGGGTGGAGACCCAGTACTTC
CASSRLPGQGVETQYF
>TRBD2|TRBJ2-2|few|TRBV4-1
TGCGCCAGCAGCCAAGGATTAGCGGGAGGGCCTTGGACCGGGGAGCTGTTTTTT
CASSQGLAGGPWTGELFF
>-|TRBJ2-3|-|TRBV12-3/TRBV12-4
TGTGCCGGCAGTGGGACTTATTCGGATACGCAGTATTTT
CAGSGTYSDTQYF
>-|TRBJ2-5|-|TRBV7-7
TGTGCCAGCGGCTTATATGCAGGCAGGGCCGAAGAGACCCAGTACTTC
CASGLYAGRAEETQYF
>TRBD2|TRBJ2-1|-|TRBV28
TGTGCCACCGAATCCTGGGTAGCGGGACACTGGGACAATGAGCAGTTCTTC
CATESWVAGHWDNEQFF
>TRBD1|TRBJ2-1|-|TRBV15
TGTGCCACCAGCAGAGGGACAGGGACCTACAATGAGCAGTTCTTC
CATSRGTGTYNEQFF
>TRBD1|TRBJ1-1|-|TRBV27
TGTGCCAGCAGTCCCCGACAGGGAGTGGGCACTGAAGCTTTCTTT
CASSPRQGVGTEAFF
>TRBD2|TRBJ2-7|many|TRBV29-1
TGCAGCGTTGAACTGCGGGAGCCTTACGAGCAGTACTTC
CSVELREPYEQYF
>TRBD2|TRBJ2-3|many|TRBV9
TGTGCCAGCAGCGTGACTAGCGGGAGGCCAGATACGCAGTATTTT
CASSVTSGRPDTQYF
>-|TRBJ2-3|-|TRBV3-2
TGTGCCAGCAGCCAAGACCACAGGACTAGCGGGGGCCACACAGATACGCAGTATTTT
CASSQDHRTSGGHTDTQYF
>-|TRBJ1-2|many|TRBV20-1
TGCAGTGCTAGCTCCGAGGCTGACTATGGCTACACCTTC
CSASSEADYGYTF
>-|TRBJ1-5|few|TRBV4-1
TGCGCCAGCAGCCAAAACCCCCCCCGTGAAGGTATGGGCAATCAGCCCCAGCATTTT
CASSQNPPREGMGNQPQHF
>TRBD2|TRBJ2-1|few|TRBV20-1
TGCAGTGCTAGAGAGGGGACTAGCTACTCCTACAATGAGCAGTTCTTC
CSAREGTSYSYNEQFF
>TRBD2|TRBJ2-1|few|TRBV13
TGTGCCAGCAGCCCCCACGTAGCGGGGGGTTCGTACAATGAGCAGTTCTTC
CASSPHVAGGSYNEQFF
>TRBD2|TRBJ2-3|few|TRBV9
TGTGCCAGCAGCGTAGAGGGGGCTAGCGGGGGAACAGATACGCAGTATTTT
CASSVEGASGGTDTQYF
>-|TRBJ1-1|many|TRBV12-3/TRBV12-4
TGTGCCAGCTTCAACACTGAAGCTTTCTTT
CASFNTEAFF
>-|TRBJ2-3|-|TRBV20-1
TGCAGTGCTAGAGATCCAGTTAGCACAGGTACGCAGTATTTT
CSARDPVSTGTQYF
>TRBD2|TRBJ2-1|-|TRBV4-3
TGCGCCAGCAGCCAAGACGGGCTAGCGGGAGGCGGAGAGCAGTTCTTC
CASSQDGLAGGGEQFF